One T cell receptor beta chain is described in this entry. What it binds is unknown. Per germline, CDR1 SGHNT and CDR2 YYREEE (reference sequence). This CDR3 comprises 12 residues. The ends were cut back, 3 bases at V and 6 bases at J, with 6 bases in the middle. This sample is drawn from a study of T cell responses to AZD1222 COVID-19 vaccine. TCRdb keeps only in-frame clones here, not all; method: immunoSEQ multiplex PCR. The table records 210,000 or so clones, roughly 91% of them present only once. Study-wide results and limits: Donors were mostly white British, more females; clonal diversity possibly underestimated. Regions 160-218 and 743-854 dominated among vaccine-associated CD4 TCRs spanning spike.

The sequence derives from an adult in good health. Specimen: peripheral blood, collected on day 0 of MenACWY control vaccination. This chain joins TRBV5-4 and TRBJ1-4; no firm D call. The CDR3 nucleotides are TGTGCCAGCAGCTCCCCGGATGAAAAACTGTTTTTT. Protein: CASSSPDEKLFF.